The clone carrying this T cell receptor (beta chain) was counted between two and nine times. What it binds is not known. This sample was included in a study of beta chain features in type 1 diabetes. Sequencing targeted expressed TCRB transcripts, as all isolated RNA had been reverse transcribed. The protocol was immunoSEQ multiplex PCR, while the TCRdb copy is restricted to in-frame clones and leaves out a portion. Of roughly 610,000 clones in the sample, roughly a sixth are singletons; the top ten hold around 0.1%. Populations obtained by sorting all exceeded 98% purity. Germline CDR1 reads KGHSH; CDR2 reads LQKENI. V was trimmed by 1 base and J by 3 bases, leaving 12 bases between them. The CDR3 runs to 16 residues. Findings and caveats of the study: When Type 1 diabetes patients were examined, their TCRB CDR3s proved moderately but significantly shorter in all four CD4+ subsets.

The chain links TRBV18 to TRBJ1-4; D ambiguous. Sample: naive CD4+ T cells from blood. The clonotype comes from a man aged 18 to 35 in good health. Here the CDR3 DNA reads TGTGCCAGCTCACCACTTTATGGTTCCCCTAATGAAAAACTGTTTTTT. Translated, it gives CASSPLYGSPNEKLFF.